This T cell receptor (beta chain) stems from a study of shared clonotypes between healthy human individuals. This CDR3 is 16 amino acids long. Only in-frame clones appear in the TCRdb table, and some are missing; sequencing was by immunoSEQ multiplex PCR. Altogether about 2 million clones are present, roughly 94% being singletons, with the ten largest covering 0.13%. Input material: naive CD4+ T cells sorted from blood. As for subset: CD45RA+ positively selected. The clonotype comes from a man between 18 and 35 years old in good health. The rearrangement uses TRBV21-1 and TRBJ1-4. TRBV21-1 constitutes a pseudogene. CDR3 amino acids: CASSRSGVGRNEKLFF. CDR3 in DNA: TGTGCCAGCAGCCGATCCGGGGTCGGTCGGAACGAAAAACTGTTTTTT.